This record covers a single T cell receptor beta chain. This entry belongs to a study of blood T cell repertoires in COVID-19. On the study more broadly: Samples representing acute and convalescent COVID-19 were sourced from the United States, Italy and Spain. Sample material is recorded as cDNA or gDNA derived from T cells, B-cell-depleted T cells, or PBMCs.

Original processing methods: Scientists estimated how many nucleated cells there were by amplifying reference gene primers. Profiling relied on immunoSEQ multiplex PCR, and the TCRdb table lists in-frame clones only, not all of them. Clone size and the V and J calls come from that table; the DNA yielded D and trimming. The table includes 250,000 or so clones, roughly 90% detected once. The V end lost 1 base, the J end lost 4 bases, and 16 bases lay between the germline ends. CDR1 and CDR2 (germline): LGHDT, YNNKEL (reference sequence). The CDR3 is 16 residues long. The clonotype was recovered from a woman aged 55-69 years with COVID-19, enrolled during active disease. V is TRBV3-1 (or the pseudogene TRBV3-2) and J is TRBJ1-2; a possible D gene is TRBD1 (6 bases). Sample: peripheral blood. The CDR3 DNA reads as TGTGCCAGCAGCCAAGGGGAACAGGGTTTAGTCTATGGCTACACCTTC. This translates into CASSQGEQGLVYGYTF.